The sequence of this T cell receptor beta chain was determined in a study of identical twins. This clonotype was counted a few times. MiXCR was run by TCRdb on the 5' RACE reads, yielding one entry per CDR3 protein. This sample has about 900,000 distinct CDR3 sequences, with roughly an eighth found just once. The CDR3 is 16 amino acids. Germline CDR1 and CDR2: LNHNV and YYDKDF (reference sequence). Between the trimmed V and J ends, which lost 2 bases and 3 bases, there was a span of 16 bases. The same data also contributed to another study, on yellow fever vaccine responses in identical twins.

The chain is built from TRBV15 and TRBJ1-1; possibly TRBD1 for D (5 bases). Sequenced material: PBMCs. The receptor comes from a woman under 30 in good health. CDR3 protein: CATSRTLSGGDTEAFF. The CDR3 DNA sequence: TGTGCCACCAGCAGAACCCTTAGTGGGGGTGACACTGAAGCTTTCTTT.